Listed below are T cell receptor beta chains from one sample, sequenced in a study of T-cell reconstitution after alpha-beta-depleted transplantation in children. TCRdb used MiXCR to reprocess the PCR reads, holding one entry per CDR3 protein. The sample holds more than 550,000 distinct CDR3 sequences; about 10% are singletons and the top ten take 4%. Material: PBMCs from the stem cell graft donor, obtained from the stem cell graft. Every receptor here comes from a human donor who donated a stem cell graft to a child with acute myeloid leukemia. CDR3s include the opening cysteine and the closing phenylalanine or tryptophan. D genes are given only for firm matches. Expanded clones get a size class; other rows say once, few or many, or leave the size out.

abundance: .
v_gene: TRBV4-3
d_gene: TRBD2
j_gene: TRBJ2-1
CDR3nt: TGCGCCAGCAGCCCAAACCCCGGGACTATAAACAATGAGCAGTTCTTC
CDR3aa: CASSPNPGTINNEQFF

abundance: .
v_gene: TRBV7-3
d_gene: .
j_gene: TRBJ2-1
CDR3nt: TGTGCCAGCAGCTTAACCCGACTGGCGAACTACAATGAGCAGTTCTTC
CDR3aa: CASSLTRLANYNEQFF

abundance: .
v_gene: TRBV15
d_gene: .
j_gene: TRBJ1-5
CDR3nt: TGTGCCACCAGCAGAGGGGCCAGGGGTGACAGCAATCAGCCCCAGCATTTT
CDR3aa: CATSRGARGDSNQPQHF

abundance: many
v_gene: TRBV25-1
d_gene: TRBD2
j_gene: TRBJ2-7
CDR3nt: TGTGCCAGCAAAGGGTCGCGCGCGGGAGCCCCCGAGCAGTACTTC
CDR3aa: CASKGSRAGAPEQYF

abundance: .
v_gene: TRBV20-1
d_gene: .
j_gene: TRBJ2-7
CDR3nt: TGCAGTGCTAGACCCCTGACAGGCTCCTACGAGCAGTACTTC
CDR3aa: CSARPLTGSYEQYF

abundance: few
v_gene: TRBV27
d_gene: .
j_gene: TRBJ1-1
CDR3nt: TGTGCCAGCAATAACTTGGAAAACACTGAAGCTTTCTTT
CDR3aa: CASNNLENTEAFF

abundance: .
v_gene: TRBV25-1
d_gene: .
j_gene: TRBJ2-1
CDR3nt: TGTGCCAGCAGTGACTCAGGGGAAAAGGCGAATGAGCAGTTCTTC
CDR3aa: CASSDSGEKANEQFF

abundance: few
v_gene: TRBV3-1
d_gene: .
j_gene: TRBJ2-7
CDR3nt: TGTGCCAGCAGCATTCGGGCTGGAGGGATCTACGAGCAGTACTTC
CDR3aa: CASSIRAGGIYEQYF

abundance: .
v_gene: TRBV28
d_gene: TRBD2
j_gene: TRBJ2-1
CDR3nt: TGTGCCAGCACCCAAAGCGGGATCTGGGTTGAGCAGTTCTTC
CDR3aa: CASTQSGIWVEQFF

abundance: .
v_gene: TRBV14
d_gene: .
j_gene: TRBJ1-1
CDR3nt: TGTGCCAGCAGTTCTACAGGGCTCGGGGCTGAAGCTTTCTTT
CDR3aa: CASSSTGLGAEAFF

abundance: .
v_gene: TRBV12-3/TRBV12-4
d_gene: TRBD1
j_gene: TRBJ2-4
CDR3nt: TGTGCCAGCAGTCCCAATCGCAGGGGGCCTGACATTCAGTACTTC
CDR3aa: CASSPNRRGPDIQYF

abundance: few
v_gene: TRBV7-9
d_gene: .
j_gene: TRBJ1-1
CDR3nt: TGTGCCAGCAGCTTAGAACGCATGAACACTGAAGCTTTCTTT
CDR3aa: CASSLERMNTEAFF

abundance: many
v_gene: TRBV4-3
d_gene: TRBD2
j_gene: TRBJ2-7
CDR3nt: TGCGCCAGCAGCCAAGCGGTACTAGCGGGGGCGTTCTACGAGCAGTACTTC
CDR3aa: CASSQAVLAGAFYEQYF

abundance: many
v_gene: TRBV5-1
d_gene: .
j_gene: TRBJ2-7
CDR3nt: TGCGCCAGCAGCCACTTATACGAGCAGTACTTC
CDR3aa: CASSHLYEQYF

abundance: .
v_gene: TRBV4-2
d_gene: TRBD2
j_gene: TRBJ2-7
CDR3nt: TGTGCCAGCAGCCAAGATGTGGCTAGCGGGACAACCACCTACGAGCAGTACTTC
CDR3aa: CASSQDVASGTTTYEQYF

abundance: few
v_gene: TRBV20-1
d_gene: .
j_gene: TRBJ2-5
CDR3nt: TGCAGTGCTAGATCGGTCGTGAGCCAAGAGACCCAGTACTTC
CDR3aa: CSARSVVSQETQYF